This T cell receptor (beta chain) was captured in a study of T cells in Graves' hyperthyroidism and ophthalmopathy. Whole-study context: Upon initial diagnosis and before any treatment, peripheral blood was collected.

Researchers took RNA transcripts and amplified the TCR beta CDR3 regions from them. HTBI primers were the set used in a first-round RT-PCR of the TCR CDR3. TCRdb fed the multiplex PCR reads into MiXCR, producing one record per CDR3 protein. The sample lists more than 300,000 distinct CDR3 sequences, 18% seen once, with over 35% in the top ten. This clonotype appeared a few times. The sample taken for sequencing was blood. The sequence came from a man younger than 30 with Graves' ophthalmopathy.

The CDR3 loop is CASSQDYKGPDRYPEAFF. The CDR3 nucleotides are TGTGCCAGCAGCCAAGACTACAAAGGACCCGACCGTTACCCTGAAGCTTTCTTT. The chain is built from TRBV3-1 and TRBJ1-1; D is ambiguous. Germline-derived CDR1 and CDR2 are LGHDT and YNNKEL (reference sequence). The CDR3 runs to 18 residues. The V gene lost 0 bases and the J gene lost 6 bases, with 23 bases spanning the gap.